What follows are 20 T cell receptor beta chains derived from one specimen sequenced in a study of T-cell memory formation after mild COVID-19 (dated by TCRdb to the early 2020s). The library was built by means of 5' RACE. Sequencing used an Illumina NovaSeq 6000. TCRdb handled the public reads itself, with Q25 trimming in fastp and clone calling in MiXCR, and kept productive beta chains. Rows are unified per CDR3 protein, each entry keeping the most common DNA and genes. The sample profile shows some 490,000 distinct CDR3 sequences; roughly 18% of them were found once. The ten most abundant clones make up roughly an eighth of the sample. Sequencing input: PBMCs or a T cell subset sorted from them (not recorded which). The origin of the receptors is an adult woman who had mild COVID-19 (a few samples of this study predate the infection). The sample titles of this study are shuffled in the database, so cell type and time point are left out; the donor was told from shared clones.

The sample holds a few counts of this clonotype. The chain is built from TRBV7-9 and TRBJ2-7; tentative D call: TRBD2 (5 bases). V was clipped by 9 bases and J by 3 bases, with 18 bases between them. The CDR3 runs 14 residues. The germline gives CDR1 SEHNR, CDR2 FQNEAQ (reference sequence). The CDR3 region has the DNA TGTGCCAGTGTTAGAGGACTCACGTACTACGAGCAGTACTTC. Encoded protein: CASVRGLTYYEQYF. Together with reference TRBV7-9 and TRBJ2-7, the CDR3 gives the full variable domain: DTGVSQNPRHKITKRGQNVTFRCDPISEHNRLYWYRQTLGQGPEFLTYFQNEAQLEKSRLLSDRFSAERPKGSFSTLEIQRTEQGDSAMYLCASVRGLTYYEQYFGPGTRLTVT.

In DNA, the CDR3 is TGTGCCAGTAGTATAGACCCGGGACGATTGAACACTGAAGCTTTCTTT. This gives the protein CASSIDPGRLNTEAFF. The genes are TRBV19 and TRBJ1-1; tentative D call: TRBD1 (5 bases). The CDR3 length is 16 residues. Trimming left V 0 bases short and J 0 bases short, with 11 bases between. The V gene's germline CDR1 is LNHDA and CDR2 SQIVND (reference sequence).

This clonotype was seen only a few times. The V gene is TRBV12-3 or TRBV12-4, the J gene TRBJ2-2, with D perhaps TRBD1 (5 bases). The CDR3 has 15 amino acids. V lost 4 bases and J lost 5, with 14 bases in between. The DNA of the CDR3 is TGTGCCAGCAGTTCTCAGGGTTATAGGACCGGGGAGCTGTTTTTT. Translation gives CASSSQGYRTGELFF.

The chain recombines TRBV2 with TRBJ2-4, with D possibly being TRBD1 or TRBD2 (5 bases each). The germline CDR1 and CDR2 sequences are SNHLY and FYNNEI. V lost 7 bases, J lost 2 bases, and 21 bases lay in between. This CDR3 comprises 17 residues. DNA of the CDR3: TGTGCCAGCACCGATTGGGGGTCCTGGGGCTCCAAAAACATTCAGTACTTC. It yields the protein CASTDWGSWGSKNIQYF.

The J gene is TRBJ1-1, the V gene TRBV7-8, with 7 nucleotides matching TRBD1. Germline-derived CDR1 and CDR2 are SGHVS and FQNEAQ. This CDR3 has 15 amino acids. V dropped 5 bases and J dropped 6; count of bases not matched to a gene: 12. The CDR3 region is CASSPQRDRRAEAFF. The CDR3 nucleotides read TGTGCCAGCAGCCCCCAAAGGGACAGAAGAGCTGAAGCTTTCTTT.

The chain has TRBV12-3 or TRBV12-4 and TRBJ2-3, with 9 bases lining up with TRBD1. CDR3 length: 15 residues. Trimming at V came to 5 bases and at J to 2 bases, leaving 5 bases not matched to a gene. The DNA of the CDR3 is TGTGCCAGCAGTGAACGACAGGGGGTCACAGATACGCAGTATTTT. Translating it yields CASSERQGVTDTQYF.

This clonotype came up many times. V is TRBV20-1 and J is TRBJ1-2, with 8 nucleotides matching TRBD1. J lost 5 bases, V lost 2 bases, and 10 bases had no gene match. The CDR3 extends over 15 amino acids. CDR1 and CDR2 (germline): DFQATT, SNEGSKA (reference sequence). This chain's CDR3 is CSARLRGQAIYGYTF. DNA for the CDR3: TGCAGTGCTAGACTCCGGGGACAGGCAATATATGGCTACACCTTC.

This clonotype has only a few counts. The V call is TRBV7-6, the J call TRBJ2-1, with 11 bases aligning to TRBD2. This CDR3 spans 16 amino acids. The germline V gene has CDR1 SGHVS and CDR2 FNYEAQ. V gave up 6 bases and J gave up 2 bases; unmatched junction bases: 6. The CDR3 DNA reads TGTGCCAGCAGTCCCATAGCGGGAGGGACCTACAATGAGCAGTTCTTC. This codes for CASSPIAGGTYNEQFF.

The chain has TRBV20-1 and TRBJ2-7; possibly TRBD1 for D (5 bases). The V end lost 1 base, the J end lost 3 bases, and 7 bases lay between the germline ends. The V gene's germline CDR1 is DFQATT and CDR2 SNEGSKA (reference sequence). The length of the CDR3 is 12 residues. Written as DNA, the CDR3 is TGCAGTGCTAGAGGAGACAGCTACGAGCAGTACTTC. As protein: CSARGDSYEQYF.

This clonotype has more than one count but fewer than ten. V and J are TRBV6-1 and TRBJ1-5; no definite D call. The CDR3 spans 12 residues. Germline V gene sequence: CDR1 MNHNS, CDR2 SASEGT. Trimming removed 8 bases at V and 0 bases at J, with 5 bases between. The CDR3 bases are TGTGCCAGCCAGGATAGCAATCAGCCCCAGCATTTT. Translation gives CASQDSNQPQHF.

This clonotype has just a few counts. This chain links TRBV25-1 with TRBJ1-5, with 7 bases lining up with TRBD1. The CDR3 loop spans 15 amino acids. V dropped 1 base and J dropped 7; count of bases not matched to a gene: 7. Looked up from germline, CDR1 is MGHDK and CDR2 is SYGVNS. CDR3: CASSESDRDIQPQHF. As DNA, the CDR3 is TGTGCCAGCAGTGAATCTGACAGGGATATCCAGCCCCAGCATTTT. The whole variable domain, remainder taken from reference TRBV25-1 and TRBJ1-5, is EADIYQTPRYLVIGTGKKITLECSQTMGHDKMYWYQQDPGMELHLIHYSYGVNSTEKGDLSSESTVSRIRTEHFPLTLESARPSHTSQYLCASSESDRDIQPQHFGDGTRLSIL.

This clonotype was picked up a small number of times. The chain employs TRBV5-8 and TRBJ2-1; 10 nucleotides line up with TRBD2. V shed 1 base and J 5 bases; nucleotides not matched to a gene: 12. Germline CDR1 reads SGHTS; CDR2 reads YDEGEE. The CDR3 extends over 18 amino acids. CDR3 region: CASSLMTSLAGDHNEQFF. CDR3 coding DNA: TGTGCCAGCAGCTTGATGACTAGCCTAGCGGGAGACCACAATGAGCAGTTCTTC.

This clonotype was seen a few times. The chain uses TRBV7-3 and TRBJ2-3, with TRBD2 matching over 10 bases. The germline V gene encodes CDR1 SGHTA and CDR2 FQGTGA. The CDR3 is 16 residues long. The ends lost 5 bases at V and 4 bases at J; junction bases unmatched: 9. For the CDR3, the DNA is TGTGCCAGCAGCCGGTGGGGACTAGCGTCGGCAGATACGCAGTATTTT. This sequence encodes CASSRWGLASADTQYF. The full variable domain, rest sourced from reference TRBV7-3 and TRBJ2-3, is GAGVSQTPSNKVTEKGKYVELRCDPISGHTALYWYRQSLGQGPEFLIYFQGTGAADDSGLPNDRFFAVRPEGSVSTLKIQRTERGDSAVYLCASSRWGLASADTQYFGPGTRLTVL.

This clonotype was observed at least ten times. This chain links TRBV7-9 with TRBJ2-3; D unclear. CDR3 length: 11 amino acids. CDR1 and CDR2 from the germline V gene are SEHNR and FQNEAQ (reference sequence). The V gene lost 5 bases and the J gene lost 7 bases, with 7 bases spanning the gap. CDR3 in DNA: TGTGCCAGCAGCCCAGGATATACGCAGTATTTT. This codes for CASSPGYTQYF.

Only a few counts were recorded for this clonotype. This chain links TRBV6-6 with TRBJ2-5; 7 nucleotides match TRBD2. Germline CDR1 and CDR2: MNHNY and SVGAGI (reference sequence). The CDR3 is 15 amino acids. With V trimmed by 2 bases and J by 4 bases, 7 bases remained unmatched. DNA for the CDR3: TGTGCCAGCAGTTACCAACAAAGGACTAGAGAGACCCAGTACTTC. As protein: CASSYQQRTRETQYF.

This clonotype occurred a few times. V usage is TRBV29-1 and J usage is TRBJ1-1; D call uncertain. V lost 0 bases and J 1 base, leaving 6 bases between the germline ends. Germline V lookup: CDR1 SQVTM, CDR2 ANQGSEA. This CDR3 has 13 amino acids. CDR3 nucleotides: TGCAGCGTTGAAGATCTACAGAACACTGAAGCTTTCTTT. It codes for CSVEDLQNTEAFF.

This chain uses TRBV12-3 or TRBV12-4 with TRBJ1-2; 7 nucleotides agree with TRBD1. Unmatched junction bases numbered 4, after V lost 2 bases and J lost 4 bases. This CDR3 has 14 amino acids. This CDR3 is CASSLSDRAYGYTF. The CDR3 bases are TGTGCCAGCAGTTTAAGTGACAGGGCCTATGGCTACACCTTC.

The V call is TRBV7-9, the J call TRBJ2-1, with a weak D call TRBD2 (6 bases). Trimming stripped 2 bases from V and 10 bases from J, with 15 bases between. The CDR3 has 14 amino acids. CDR1 is SEHNR, CDR2 FQNEAQ, per germline (reference sequence). The CDR3 nucleotides are TGTGCCAGCAGCTTACGCCCGGACGGGGGAGAGCAGTTCTTC. Translating it yields CASSLRPDGGEQFF.

The chain uses TRBV11-2 and TRBJ1-2, with no clear D. Germline lookup yields CDR1 SGHAT and CDR2 FQNNGV. The CDR3 length is 14 residues. Trimming shortened V by 0 bases and J by 4 bases, and 9 bases separated the two germline ends. The CDR3 spells CASSLDHSSYGYTF. CDR3 coding DNA: TGTGCCAGCAGCTTAGATCATAGCTCCTATGGCTACACCTTC.

This clonotype was counted only a few times. The chain combines TRBV7-2 with TRBJ2-2, with 9 nucleotides matching TRBD1. This CDR3 is built from 15 residues. Trimming cost V 2 bases and J 6 bases; bases outside gene matches: 4. The V gene's germline CDR1 is SGHTA and CDR2 FQGNSA. The chain's CDR3 is CASSLSGQGSGELFF. DNA of the CDR3: TGTGCCAGCAGCTTATCGGGACAGGGATCCGGGGAGCTGTTTTTT.